A single sample gave rise to the 13 T cell receptor beta chains below, sequenced in a study of blood T cells in healthy people across ages. Through a sample-barcoded 5' primer and a J-beta primer mix, a second PCR was run for roughly 7 to 12 cycles. TCRdb re-called the 5' RACE reads through MiXCR, storing one row per CDR3 protein. The sample lists hundreds of thousands of distinct CDR3 sequences, about 45% occurring once. The sample comprised blood. These TCRs come from a man older than 75 in good health.

This clonotype was counted only a few times. The chain links TRBV28 to TRBJ2-7, with D possibly TRBD1 on 6 matching bases. The length of the CDR3 is 16 residues. In germline, CDR1 is MDHEN, CDR2 SYDVKM. V lost 5 bases, J lost 3 bases, and 20 bases lay in between. Written as DNA, the CDR3 is TGTGCCAGCAGTCTCCTACCGACAGGATTGGGCTACGAGCAGTACTTC. Translating it yields CASSLLPTGLGYEQYF.

The chain joins TRBV5-1 to TRBJ2-5; D not resolved. The V end was cut by 0 bases, the J end by 1 base, with 7 bases between. The CDR3 extends over 14 amino acids. The germline V gene has CDR1 SGHRS and CDR2 YFSETQ. CDR3 sequence reads: CASSLVLFQETQYF. CDR3 nucleotides: TGCGCCAGCAGCTTGGTGCTGTTCCAAGAGACCCAGTACTTC.

V usage is TRBV5-5 and J usage is TRBJ2-5; possible D gene TRBD2, 5 bases. The end of the DNA aligns better with TRBJ2-7, so the J call may be wrong. Germline V gene lookup returns CDR1 SGHKS and CDR2 YYEKEE (reference sequence). This CDR3 has 15 amino acids. The CDR3 reads CASSSMGHPGGEQYF. CDR3 in DNA: TGTGCCAGCAGCTCGATGGGTCACCCCGGAGGCGAGCAGTACTTC.

Concerning this clonotype: The germline gene is not matched at one end of the junction; a read error may be the cause. The gene calls are TRBV28 and TRBJ2-1; tentatively, D is TRBD2 (7 bases). Germline values: CDR1 MDHEN, CDR2 SYDVKM. This CDR3 spans 15 amino acids. CDR3 DNA: TGTGCCAGCAGTTCGAATGGGGGGGCCCACAATGAGCGGTTCTTC. Its translation: CASSSNGGAHNERFF.

The chain couples TRBV3-1 to TRBJ2-1; D gene ambiguous. This CDR3 comprises 14 residues. V was trimmed by 1 base and J by 6 bases, leaving 10 bases between them. The germline V gene encodes CDR1 LGHDT and CDR2 YNNKEL (reference sequence). CDR3: CASSQGVYRNEQFF. DNA for the CDR3: TGTGCCAGCAGCCAAGGAGTCTACCGCAATGAGCAGTTCTTC.

The sample holds a few counts of this clonotype. The chain employs TRBV2 and TRBJ2-3, with D possibly TRBD1 on 6 matching bases. Looked up from germline, CDR1 is SNHLY and CDR2 is FYNNEI. CDR3 length: 17 amino acids. V lost 8 bases, J lost 0 bases, and 21 bases lay in between. CDR3 sequence (DNA): TGTGCCAGCGGGTGGGTCTTAGGGACAACTAGCACAGATACGCAGTATTTT. Translated, it gives CASGWVLGTTSTDTQYF.

The V call is TRBV7-2, the J call TRBJ2-1; 10 bases are a match to TRBD1. V was clipped by 1 base and J by 15 bases; unmatched bases: 12. The CDR3 totals 15 residues. Germline-derived CDR1 and CDR2 are SGHTA and FQGNSA. This CDR3 is CASSLDGTGDDSRFF. CDR3 coding DNA: TGTGCCAGCAGCTTAGATGGGACAGGGGACGACAGCCGGTTCTTC. The full variable domain, with the rest looked up from reference TRBV7-2 and TRBJ2-1, is GAGVSQSPSNKVTEKGKDVELRCDPISGHTALYWYRQSLGQGLEFLIYFQGNSAPDKSGLPSDRFSAERTGGSVSTLTIQRTQQEDSAVYLCASSLDGTGDDSRFFGPGTRLTVL.

Points on this clonotype: One junction end disagrees with the germline gene, perhaps due to a read error. This sequence joins TRBV5-1 and TRBJ1-2; D call uncertain. The length of the CDR3 is 12 residues. Germline V CDR1 and CDR2: SGHRS, YFSETQ. The CDR3 DNA reads TGTGCCAGCAGCTTAGAGGGTTCCGGCTACACCTTC. It yields the protein CASSLEGSGYTF.

This clonotype was picked up a small number of times. V is TRBV6-2 or TRBV6-3 and J is TRBJ2-7; 11 positions agree with TRBD2. Germline V gives CDR1 MNHEY, CDR2 SVGEGT. The CDR3 is made up of 13 amino acids. V lost 6 bases to trimming and J lost 4 bases; unmatched junction nucleotides: 2. CDR3 DNA: TGTGCCAGCAGGACTAGCGGGAAATACGAGCAGTACTTC. It codes for CASRTSGKYEQYF.

The gene calls are TRBV11-2 and TRBJ2-7; a possible D gene is TRBD1 (7 bases). V was cut by 1 base and J by 0 bases, with 19 bases left in between. CDR3 length: 18 residues. The germline CDR1 and CDR2 sequences are SGHAT and FQNNGV. The CDR3 coding sequence is TGTGCCAGCAGCTTAGTCGGGGGAACAGGGGCCCACTCCTACGAGCAGTACTTC. Encoded protein: CASSLVGGTGAHSYEQYF.

This clonotype has only one observation. The chain employs TRBV20-1 and TRBJ1-1, with D perhaps matching TRBD1 (5 bases). The CDR3 totals 13 residues. Trimming took off 6 bases at V and 0 bases at J, with 11 bases between the two ends. The germline V gene has CDR1 DFQATT and CDR2 SNEGSKA (reference sequence). As DNA, the CDR3 is TGCAGTGCCATGGGGGTGATGAACACTGAAGCTTTCTTT. Its protein product is CSAMGVMNTEAFF.

Many counts were recorded for this clonotype. The V call is TRBV29-1, the J call TRBJ2-7; tentative D call: TRBD2 (6 bases). This CDR3 region has 13 residues. Trimming left V 5 bases short and J 2 bases short, with 13 bases between. CDR1 and CDR2 (germline): SQVTM, ANQGSEA. The CDR3 DNA is TGCAGCGTTACCGGAGGGGAGGCCTACGAGCAGTACTTC. It specifies CSVTGGEAYEQYF.

This clonotype was counted ten times or more. This chain links TRBV6-5 with TRBJ1-4; no reliable D call. CDR3 length: 14 residues. V was trimmed by 6 bases and J by 0 bases, leaving 8 bases between them. The germline gives CDR1 MNHEY, CDR2 SVGAGI. CDR3 protein: CASRPGATNEKLFF. CDR3 nucleotides: TGTGCCAGCAGGCCGGGTGCAACTAATGAAAAACTGTTTTTT.